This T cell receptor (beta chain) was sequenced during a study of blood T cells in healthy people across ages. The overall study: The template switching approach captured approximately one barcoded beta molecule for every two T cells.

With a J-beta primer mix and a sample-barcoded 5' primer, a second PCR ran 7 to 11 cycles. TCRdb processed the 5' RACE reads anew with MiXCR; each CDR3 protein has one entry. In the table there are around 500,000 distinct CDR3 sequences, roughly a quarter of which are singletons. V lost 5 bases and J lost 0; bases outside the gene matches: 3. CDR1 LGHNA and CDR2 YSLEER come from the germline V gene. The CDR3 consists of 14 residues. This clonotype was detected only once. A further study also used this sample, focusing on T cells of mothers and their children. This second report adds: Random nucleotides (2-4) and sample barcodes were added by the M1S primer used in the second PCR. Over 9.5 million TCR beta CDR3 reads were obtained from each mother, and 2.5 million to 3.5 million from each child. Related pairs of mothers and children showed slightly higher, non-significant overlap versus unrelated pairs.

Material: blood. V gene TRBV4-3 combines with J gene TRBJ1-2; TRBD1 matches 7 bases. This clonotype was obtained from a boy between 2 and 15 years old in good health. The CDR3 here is CASSYRGANYGYTF. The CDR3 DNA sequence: TGCGCCAGCAGCTACAGGGGAGCTAACTATGGCTACACCTTC.